These 3 T cell receptor beta chains originate from one sample sequenced in a study of blood T cell repertoires in COVID-19. Repertoires were generated with immunoSEQ multiplex PCR, while TCRdb's copy carries only in-frame clones and drops some. The repertoire holds 140,000 or so clones, with approximately 92% as singletons. Sequenced input: peripheral blood. The source of these receptors is an older woman with active COVID-19.

The J gene is TRBJ2-2, the V gene TRBV28; 7 positions match TRBD2. V trimming: 8 bases; J trimming: 6 bases; junction bases outside the gene matches: 12. The CDR3 sequence is 15 residues long. Germline CDR1 is MDHEN and CDR2 is SYDVKM. CDR3 in amino acids: CASRTGGLGSGELFF. DNA of the CDR3: TGTGCCAGCCGCACGGGGGGTTTGGGGTCCGGGGAGCTGTTTTTT.

This chain links TRBV6-5 with TRBJ2-3; TRBD2 matches 14 bases. Unmatched junction bases numbered 5, after V lost 4 bases and J lost 5 bases. CDR3 length: 16 amino acids. CDR1 and CDR2 (germline): MNHEY, SVGAGI. The CDR3 reads CASSSGLAGGGDTQYF. DNA of the CDR3: TGTGCCAGCAGTTCCGGACTAGCGGGAGGTGGAGATACGCAGTATTTT.

With respect to this clone: A read error may account for a junction end that differs from germline. V and J are TRBV15 and TRBJ1-6, with unresolved D. Germline CDR1 and CDR2: LNHNV and YYDKDF (reference sequence). The CDR3 extends over 11 amino acids. The CDR3 DNA is TGTGCCACCAGCAGAGGACTCTGGGTGAGGTTT. Translated, it gives CATSRGLWVRF.